A selection of T cell receptor beta chains follows, all from one sample in a study of identical twins. One entry per CDR3 protein, called by TCRdb with MiXCR from the 5' RACE reads. The data hold some 1,600,000 distinct CDR3 sequences, with about 31% observed a single time. The sample comprised cord blood. The receptors stem from a newborn girl in good health. The CDR3 runs from the conserved cysteine through the conserved F or W. Size tells how often a clone was seen (once, few, many) or the class of an expanded clone, and some rows leave it out.

j_call: TRBJ1-4
clone_size: -
v_call: TRBV6-2/TRBV6-3
cdr3_aa: CASTSRTATNEKLFF

j_call: TRBJ1-4
clone_size: -
v_call: TRBV27
cdr3_aa: CASSFVGQGEKLFF

j_call: TRBJ2-3
clone_size: -
v_call: TRBV5-5
cdr3_aa: CASSLVGGTRGDTQYF

j_call: TRBJ2-1
clone_size: -
v_call: TRBV20-1
cdr3_aa: CSALPGLAGRGTYNEQFF

j_call: TRBJ2-1
clone_size: -
v_call: TRBV6-6
cdr3_aa: CASSYLLNEQFF

j_call: TRBJ2-5
clone_size: -
v_call: TRBV7-7
cdr3_aa: CASSLGSLAGQETQYF

j_call: TRBJ2-3
clone_size: few
v_call: TRBV27
cdr3_aa: CASSSRLRSRTDTQYF

j_call: TRBJ2-3
clone_size: -
v_call: TRBV7-9
cdr3_aa: CVSSPPGLFTDTQYF

j_call: TRBJ2-5
clone_size: many
v_call: TRBV3-1
cdr3_aa: CASSQTSGFETQYF

j_call: TRBJ2-4
clone_size: -
v_call: TRBV20-1
cdr3_aa: CSARRLAGGKNIQYF